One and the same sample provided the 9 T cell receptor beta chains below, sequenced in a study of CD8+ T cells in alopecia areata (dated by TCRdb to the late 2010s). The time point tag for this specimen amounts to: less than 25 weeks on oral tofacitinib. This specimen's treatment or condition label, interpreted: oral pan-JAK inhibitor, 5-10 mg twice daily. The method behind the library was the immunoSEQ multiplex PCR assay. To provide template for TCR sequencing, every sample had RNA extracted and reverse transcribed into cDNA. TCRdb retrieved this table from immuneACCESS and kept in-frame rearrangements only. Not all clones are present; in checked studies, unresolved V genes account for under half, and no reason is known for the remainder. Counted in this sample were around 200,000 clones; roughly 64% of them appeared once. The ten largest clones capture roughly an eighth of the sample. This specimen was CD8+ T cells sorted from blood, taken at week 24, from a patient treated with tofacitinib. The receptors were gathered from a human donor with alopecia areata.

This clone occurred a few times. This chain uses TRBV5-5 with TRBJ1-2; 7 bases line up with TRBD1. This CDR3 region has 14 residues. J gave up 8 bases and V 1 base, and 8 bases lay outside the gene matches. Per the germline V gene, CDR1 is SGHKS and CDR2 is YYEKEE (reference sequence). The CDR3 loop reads CASSLFRQGGGYTF. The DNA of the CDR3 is TGTGCCAGCAGCTTGTTCCGACAGGGCGGAGGCTACACCTTC.

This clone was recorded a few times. The DNA of the CDR3 is TGTGCCAGCAGCTCCGGACTAGCGGGGACCAAGACCCAGTACTTC. This encodes CASSSGLAGTKTQYF. The gene calls are TRBV7-8 and TRBJ2-5, with 12 nucleotides matching TRBD2. The germline V gene has CDR1 SGHVS and CDR2 FQNEAQ. V trimming: 4 bases; J trimming: 6 bases; junction bases outside the gene matches: 6. The CDR3 has 15 amino acids.

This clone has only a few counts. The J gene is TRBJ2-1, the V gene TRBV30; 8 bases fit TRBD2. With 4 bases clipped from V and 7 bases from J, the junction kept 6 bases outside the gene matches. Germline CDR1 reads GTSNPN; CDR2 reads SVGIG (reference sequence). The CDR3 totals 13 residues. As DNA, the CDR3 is TGTGCCTGGATGGCGGGGGGCAAGAATGAGCAGTTCTTC. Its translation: CAWMAGGKNEQFF.

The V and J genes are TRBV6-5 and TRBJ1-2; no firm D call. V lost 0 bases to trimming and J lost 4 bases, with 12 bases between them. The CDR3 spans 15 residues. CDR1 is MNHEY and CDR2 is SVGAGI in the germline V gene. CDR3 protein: CASSYSRTGPYGYTF. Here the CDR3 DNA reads TGTGCCAGCAGTTACTCGCGGACGGGCCCCTATGGCTACACCTTC.

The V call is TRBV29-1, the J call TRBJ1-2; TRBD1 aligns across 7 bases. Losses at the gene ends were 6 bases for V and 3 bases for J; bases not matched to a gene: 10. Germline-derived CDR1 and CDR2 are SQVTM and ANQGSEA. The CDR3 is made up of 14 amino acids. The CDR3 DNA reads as TGCAGCGTAGAGAGGGACAGAGCAGACTATGGCTACACCTTC. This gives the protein CSVERDRADYGYTF.

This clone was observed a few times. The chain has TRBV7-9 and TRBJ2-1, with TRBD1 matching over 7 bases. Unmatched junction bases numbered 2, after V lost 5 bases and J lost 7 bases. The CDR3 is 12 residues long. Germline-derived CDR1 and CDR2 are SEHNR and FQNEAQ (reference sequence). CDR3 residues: CASSQTGNEQFF. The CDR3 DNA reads TGTGCCAGCAGCCAGACAGGGAATGAGCAGTTCTTC. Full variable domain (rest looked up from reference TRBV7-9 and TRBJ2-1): DTGVSQNPRHKITKRGQNVTFRCDPISEHNRLYWYRQTLGQGPEFLTYFQNEAQLEKSRLLSDRFSAERPKGSFSTLEIQRTEQGDSAMYLCASSQTGNEQFFGPGTRLTVL.

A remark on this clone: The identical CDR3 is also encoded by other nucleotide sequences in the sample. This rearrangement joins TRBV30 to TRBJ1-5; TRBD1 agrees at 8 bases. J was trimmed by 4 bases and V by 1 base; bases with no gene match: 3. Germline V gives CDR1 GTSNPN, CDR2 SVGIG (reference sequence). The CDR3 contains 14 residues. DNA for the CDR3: TGTGCCTGGAGTGCCGGACAGGGAAATCAGCCCCAGCATTTT. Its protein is CAWSAGQGNQPQHF.

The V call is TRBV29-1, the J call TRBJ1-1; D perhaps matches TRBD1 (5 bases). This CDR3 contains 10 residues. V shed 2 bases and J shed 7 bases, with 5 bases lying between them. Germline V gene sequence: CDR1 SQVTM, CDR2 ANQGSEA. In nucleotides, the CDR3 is TGCAGCGTTGAAAGGGGTGAAGCTTTCTTT. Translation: CSVERGEAFF.

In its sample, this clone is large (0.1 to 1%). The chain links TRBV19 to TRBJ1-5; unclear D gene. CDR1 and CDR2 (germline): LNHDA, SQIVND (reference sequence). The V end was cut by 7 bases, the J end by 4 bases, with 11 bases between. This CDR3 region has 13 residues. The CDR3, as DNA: TGTGCCAGTAATCCAGGCGATAATCAGCCCCAGCATTTT. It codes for CASNPGDNQPQHF.